A single T cell receptor (beta chain) is shown here with its context. Enrolled through a virtual design, the participants were between about 18 and 100 years of age and came from about two dozen US areas. The data were taken from a study of blood T cell repertoires in COVID-19. Study as a whole: Material from acute and convalescent COVID-19 was sourced from the United States, Italy and Spain.

Profiled with immunoSEQ multiplex PCR; TCRdb holds only in-frame clones, not every one. The sample contains 160,000 or so clones, 85% to 90% of which appear only once. The germline gives CDR1 SNHLY, CDR2 FYNNEI. Deletions cut 6 bases from V and 3 bases from J, with 8 bases between. The length of the CDR3 is 12 residues. Input material: PBMCs or T cells enriched from blood (not recorded which). This clonotype was obtained from a woman in her forties or fifties who had recovered from COVID-19. The genes are TRBV2 and TRBJ2-5; no clear D. For the CDR3, the DNA is TGTGCCAGCAGGCTAGGCAAAGAGACCCAGTACTTC. Its translation: CASRLGKETQYF.